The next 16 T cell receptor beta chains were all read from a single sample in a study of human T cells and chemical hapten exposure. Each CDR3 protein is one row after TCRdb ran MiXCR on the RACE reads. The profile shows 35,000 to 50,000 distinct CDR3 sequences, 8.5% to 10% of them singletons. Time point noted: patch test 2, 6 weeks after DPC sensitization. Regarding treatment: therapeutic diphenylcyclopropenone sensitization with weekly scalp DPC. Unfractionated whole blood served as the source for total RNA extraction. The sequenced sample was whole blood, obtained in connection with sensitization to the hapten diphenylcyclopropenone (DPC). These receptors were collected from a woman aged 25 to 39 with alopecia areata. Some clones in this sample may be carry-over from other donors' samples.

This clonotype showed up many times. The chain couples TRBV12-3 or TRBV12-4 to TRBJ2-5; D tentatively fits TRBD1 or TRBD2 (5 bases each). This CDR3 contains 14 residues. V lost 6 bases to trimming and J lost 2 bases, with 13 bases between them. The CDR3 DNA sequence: TGTGCCAGCAGGATCCGGGGCGCTCAAGAGACCCAGTACTTC. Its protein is CASRIRGAQETQYF.

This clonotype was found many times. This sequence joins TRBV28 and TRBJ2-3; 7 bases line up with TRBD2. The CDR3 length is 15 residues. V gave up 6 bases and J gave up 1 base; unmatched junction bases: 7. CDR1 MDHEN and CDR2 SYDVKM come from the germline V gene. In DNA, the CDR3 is TGTGCCAGCAGCTTGGGAGGGCCCCGCACAGATACGCAGTATTTT. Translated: CASSLGGPRTDTQYF.

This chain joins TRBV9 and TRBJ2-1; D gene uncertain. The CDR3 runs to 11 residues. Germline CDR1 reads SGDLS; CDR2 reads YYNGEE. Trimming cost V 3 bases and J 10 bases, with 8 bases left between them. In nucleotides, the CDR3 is TGTGCCAGCAGCGCTTATCGGGAGCAGTTCTTC. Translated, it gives CASSAYREQFF.

The CDR3 bases are TGTGCCAGCAGGGGGGGGACAGGCCCAGGGGAAGCTTTCTTT. Amino acids: CASRGGTGPGEAFF. This rearrangement joins TRBV2 to TRBJ1-1, with 8 bases aligning to TRBD1. The germline V gene has CDR1 SNHLY and CDR2 FYNNEI. V dropped 6 bases and J dropped 8; count of bases not matched to a gene: 11. CDR3 length equals 14 residues.

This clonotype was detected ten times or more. CDR3 sequence: CASSPWEGAGQPQHF. The CDR3 DNA sequence: TGTGCCAGCAGCCCATGGGAGGGGGCTGGTCAGCCCCAGCATTTT. The chain uses TRBV7-9 and TRBJ1-5; 7 nucleotides agree with TRBD1. Per the germline V gene, CDR1 is SEHNR and CDR2 is FQNEAQ (reference sequence). V dropped 5 bases and J dropped 6; count of bases not matched to a gene: 10. This CDR3 contains 15 residues.

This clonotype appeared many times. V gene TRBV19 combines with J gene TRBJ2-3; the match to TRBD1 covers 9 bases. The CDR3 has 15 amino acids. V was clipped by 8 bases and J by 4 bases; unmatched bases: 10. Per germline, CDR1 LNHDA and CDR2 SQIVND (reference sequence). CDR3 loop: CASRVGTGSPDTQYF. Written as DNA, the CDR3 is TGTGCCAGTCGGGTTGGGACAGGGTCGCCAGATACGCAGTATTTT.

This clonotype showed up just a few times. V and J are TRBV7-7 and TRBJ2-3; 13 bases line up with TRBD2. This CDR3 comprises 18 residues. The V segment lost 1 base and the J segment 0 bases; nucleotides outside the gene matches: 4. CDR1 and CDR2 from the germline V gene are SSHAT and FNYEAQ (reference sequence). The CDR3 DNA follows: TGTGCCAGCAGCTTAGGGACTAGCGGGGGAGTTAGCACAGATACGCAGTATTTT. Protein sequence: CASSLGTSGGVSTDTQYF.

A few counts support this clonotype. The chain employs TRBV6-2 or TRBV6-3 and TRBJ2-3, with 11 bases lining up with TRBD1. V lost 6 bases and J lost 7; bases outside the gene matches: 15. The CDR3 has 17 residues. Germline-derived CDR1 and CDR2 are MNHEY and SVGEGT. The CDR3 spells CASRQDRTGGELNTQYF. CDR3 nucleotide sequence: TGTGCCAGCAGACAAGACCGGACAGGGGGCGAGTTAAATACGCAGTATTTT.

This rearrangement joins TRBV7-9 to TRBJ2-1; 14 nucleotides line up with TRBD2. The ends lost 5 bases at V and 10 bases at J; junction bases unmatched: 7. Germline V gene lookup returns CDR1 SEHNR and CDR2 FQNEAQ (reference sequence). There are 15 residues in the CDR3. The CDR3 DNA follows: TGTGCCAGCAGCCCGGGACTAGCGGGGGTTTCGGAGCAGTTCTTC. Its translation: CASSPGLAGVSEQFF. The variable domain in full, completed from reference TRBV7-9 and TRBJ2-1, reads DTGVSQNPRHKITKRGQNVTFRCDPISEHNRLYWYRQTLGQGPEFLTYFQNEAQLEKSRLLSDRFSAERPKGSFSTLEIQRTEQGDSAMYLCASSPGLAGVSEQFFGPGTRLTVL.

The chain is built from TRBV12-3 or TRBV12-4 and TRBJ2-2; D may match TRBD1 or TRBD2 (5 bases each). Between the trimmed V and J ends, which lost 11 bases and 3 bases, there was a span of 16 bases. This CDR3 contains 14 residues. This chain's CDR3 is CALGTGTYTGELFF. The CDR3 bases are TGTGCCCTCGGGACGGGGACGTACACCGGGGAGCTGTTTTTT.

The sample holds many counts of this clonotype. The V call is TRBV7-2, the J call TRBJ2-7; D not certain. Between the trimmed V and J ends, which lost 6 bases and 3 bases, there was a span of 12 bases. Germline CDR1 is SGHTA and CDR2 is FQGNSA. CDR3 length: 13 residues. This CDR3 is CASSRSFRYEQYF. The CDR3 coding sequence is TGTGCCAGCAGTCGAAGCTTTCGCTACGAGCAGTACTTC.

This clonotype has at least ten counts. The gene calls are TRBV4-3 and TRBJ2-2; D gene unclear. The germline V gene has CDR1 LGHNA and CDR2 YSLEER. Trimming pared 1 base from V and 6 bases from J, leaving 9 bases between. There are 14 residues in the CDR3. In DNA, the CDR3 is TGCGCCAGCAGCCAAGCATGGACGGCCGGGGAGCTGTTTTTT. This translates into CASSQAWTAGELFF.

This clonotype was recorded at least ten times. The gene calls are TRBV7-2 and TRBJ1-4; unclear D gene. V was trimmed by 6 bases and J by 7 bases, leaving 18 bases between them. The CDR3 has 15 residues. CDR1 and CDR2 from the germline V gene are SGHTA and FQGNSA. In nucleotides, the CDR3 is TGTGCCAGCAGTTTAACGAGCTATCGAGTTGAAAAACTGTTTTTT. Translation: CASSLTSYRVEKLFF.

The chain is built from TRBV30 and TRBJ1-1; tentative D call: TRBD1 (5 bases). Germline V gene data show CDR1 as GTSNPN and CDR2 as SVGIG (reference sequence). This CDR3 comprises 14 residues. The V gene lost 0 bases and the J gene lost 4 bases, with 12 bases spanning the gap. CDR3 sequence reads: CAWSVYSGGTEAFF. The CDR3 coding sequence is TGTGCCTGGAGTGTTTATTCGGGGGGCACTGAAGCTTTCTTT.

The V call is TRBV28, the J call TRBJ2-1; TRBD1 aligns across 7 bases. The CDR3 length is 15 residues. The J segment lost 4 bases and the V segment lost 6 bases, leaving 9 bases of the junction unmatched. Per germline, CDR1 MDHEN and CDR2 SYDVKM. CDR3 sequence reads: CASSPGQKKYNEQFF. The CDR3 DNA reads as TGTGCCAGCAGCCCGGGACAGAAAAAGTACAATGAGCAGTTCTTC.

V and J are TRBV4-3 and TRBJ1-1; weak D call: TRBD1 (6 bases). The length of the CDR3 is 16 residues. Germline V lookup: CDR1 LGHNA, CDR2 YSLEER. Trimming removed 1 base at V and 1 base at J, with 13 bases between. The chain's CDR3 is CASSQGLRGPNTEAFF. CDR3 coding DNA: TGCGCCAGCAGCCAAGGACTTCGGGGGCCGAACACTGAAGCTTTCTTT.